This T cell receptor beta chain was identified during a study of control samples from healthy donors and cancer patients. TCRdb keeps only in-frame clones here, not all; method: immunoSEQ multiplex PCR. The sample records approximately 50,000 clones, around 87% being singletons. The length of the CDR3 is 14 residues. The germline V gene has CDR1 SEHNR and CDR2 FQNEAQ (reference sequence). V shed 5 bases and J shed 9 bases, with 19 bases lying between them. This rearrangement joins TRBV7-9 to TRBJ1-1; D remains ambiguous. Sample: PBMCs. The receptor's source is a woman aged 55-70 years with lung cancer. CDR3 region: CASSTTSGSAKAFF. For the CDR3, the DNA is TGTGCCAGCAGCACTACCTCGGGGAGCGCTAAAGCTTTCTTT. Variable domain in full (rest from reference TRBV7-9 and TRBJ1-1): DTGVSQNPRHKITKRGQNVTFRCDPISEHNRLYWYRQTLGQGPEFLTYFQNEAQLEKSRLLSDRFSAERPKGSFSTLEIQRTEQGDSAMYLCASSTTSGSAKAFFGQGTRLTVV.